The clone carrying this T cell receptor beta chain was seen at least ten times. Its antigen remains unknown. TCRdb reprocessed the PCR reads via MiXCR and lists one record per CDR3 protein. The sample includes about 640,000 distinct CDR3 sequences, about 20% seen only once; the top ten take roughly 0.83%. These data come from a study of molecular identifiers for immune sequencing clone quantification. Looking at the study overall: In replicates, the authors split RNA from approximately 22,000 or 94,000 naive CD8 cells five ways and sequenced four.

Findings and caveats of the study: In CMV-specific effectors, clones above 20 copies held over 97% of molecules; naive, under 1%.

This CDR3 contains 13 residues. V gave up 5 bases and J gave up 4 bases, with 12 bases separating them. Germline loops: CDR1 MNHEY, CDR2 SVGAGI. The source is a human donor in good health. Some libraries in this study had Jurkat cell RNA spiked in. What was sequenced was naive CD8+ T cells from blood, with Jurkat cell RNA spiked in. Subset specified: FACS-sorted CD8+CD4-CCR7+CD45RA+ naive T cells. This chain connects TRBV6-5 to TRBJ2-7; D is unclear. The CDR3 spells CASSPFGLYEQYF. The CDR3 nucleotides read TGTGCCAGCAGTCCCTTCGGGTTGTACGAGCAGTACTTC.